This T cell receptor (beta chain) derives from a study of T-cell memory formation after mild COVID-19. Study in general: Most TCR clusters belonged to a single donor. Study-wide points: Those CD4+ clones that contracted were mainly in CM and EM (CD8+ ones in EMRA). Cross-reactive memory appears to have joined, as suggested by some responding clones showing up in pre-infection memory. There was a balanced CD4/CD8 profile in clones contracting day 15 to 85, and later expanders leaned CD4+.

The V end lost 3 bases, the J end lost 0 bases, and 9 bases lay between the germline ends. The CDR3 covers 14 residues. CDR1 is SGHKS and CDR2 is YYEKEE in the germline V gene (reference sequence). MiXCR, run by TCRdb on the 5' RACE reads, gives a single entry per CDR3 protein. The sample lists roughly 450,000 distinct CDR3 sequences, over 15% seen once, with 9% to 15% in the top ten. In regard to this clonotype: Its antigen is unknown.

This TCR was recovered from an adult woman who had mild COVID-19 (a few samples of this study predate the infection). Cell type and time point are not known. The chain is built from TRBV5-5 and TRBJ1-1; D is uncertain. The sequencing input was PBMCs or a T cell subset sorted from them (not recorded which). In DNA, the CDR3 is TGTGCCAGCAGCTCCCGGGTGATGAACACTGAAGCTTTCTTT. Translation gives CASSSRVMNTEAFF.